The rows below give T cell receptor beta chains drawn from one sample of a study of beta chain features in type 1 diabetes. Profiling relied on immunoSEQ multiplex PCR, and the TCRdb table lists in-frame clones only, not all of them. The table has fewer than 450,000 clones, 13% seen once; the top ten hold 0.013% to 0.015%. Sequenced material: naive CD4+ T cells from blood. All receptors come from a woman under 30 with type 1 diabetes. Both conserved end residues are part of each CDR3. The order of the fields is V gene, J gene, D gene, clone size, CDR3 DNA, CDR3 protein. D genes are given only for firm matches. Clone size is stated in some rows and not others, as once, few, many or a class when expanded.

V: TRBV30; J: TRBJ1-2; D: NA; size: NA; DNA: TGTGCCTGGAGGAGGGGGTATCACTATGGCTACACCTTC; CDR3: CAWRRGYHYGYTF
V: TRBV28; J: TRBJ2-7; D: TRBD2; size: NA; DNA: TGTGCCAGCAGTCTTAGCGGGAGCTCCTACGAGCAGTACTTC; CDR3: CASSLSGSSYEQYF
V: TRBV2; J: TRBJ1-5; D: NA; size: NA; DNA: TGTGCCAGCACGGGATCGAACAATCAGCCCCAGCATTTT; CDR3: CASTGSNNQPQHF
V: TRBV12-5; J: TRBJ1-1; D: NA; size: few; DNA: TGTGCTAGTGGTTTTAGAATGTTCACTGAAGCTTTCTTT; CDR3: CASGFRMFTEAFF
V: TRBV11-2; J: TRBJ2-1; D: NA; size: few; DNA: TGTGCCAGCAGCTTTGGGGGCTTCAATGAGCAGTTCTTC; CDR3: CASSFGGFNEQFF
V: TRBV5-4; J: TRBJ2-7; D: TRBD1; size: few; DNA: TGTGCCAGCAGCCGCCCGACAGGGGGTGCCCACTACGAGCAGTACTTC; CDR3: CASSRPTGGAHYEQYF
V: TRBV30; J: TRBJ2-5; D: NA; size: NA; DNA: TGTGCCTGGAGTGTAATAGACGGGGAGACCCAGTACTTC; CDR3: CAWSVIDGETQYF
V: TRBV5-1; J: TRBJ2-3; D: TRBD2; size: few; DNA: TGCGCCAGCAGCATCGGACTAGCGGGAAAGAGTGATACGCAGTATTTT; CDR3: CASSIGLAGKSDTQYF
V: TRBV19; J: TRBJ2-5; D: TRBD1; size: NA; DNA: TGTGCCAGTAGTATACTGCAGGGGGCGCTGGGGCAAGAGACCCAGTACTTC; CDR3: CASSILQGALGQETQYF
V: TRBV2; J: TRBJ2-7; D: NA; size: few; DNA: TGTGCCAGCAGTGAACGCGGCTACACCTCCTACGAGCAGTACTTC; CDR3: CASSERGYTSYEQYF